The entry below gives a single T cell receptor (beta chain) sequence along with its context. The study drew participants aged roughly 18 to 95 years from some 25 US areas. The study assigned cohorts using participant-reported clinical history. This record comes from a study of blood T cell repertoires in COVID-19. Using immunoSEQ multiplex PCR, the repertoire was profiled, and TCRdb retains in-frame clones only, with some absent. The sample consists of approximately 180,000 clones, approximately 82% of them appearing once. Germline trimming cut 0 bases from V and 9 bases from J; bases unmatched to any gene: 9. Germline-derived CDR1 and CDR2 are MNHEY and SMNVEV (reference sequence). The CDR3 sequence is 17 residues long.

The clonotype originates from a man aged 50 or older who had recovered from COVID-19. The chain combines TRBV27 with TRBJ2-1, with TRBD2 matching 12 bases. The sequenced sample consisted of PBMCs or T cells enriched from blood (not recorded which). The CDR3 region has the DNA TGTGCCAGCAGTTTATCTAACCTAGCGGGGGGGACACCTGAGCAGTTCTTC. Residues: CASSLSNLAGGTPEQFF.